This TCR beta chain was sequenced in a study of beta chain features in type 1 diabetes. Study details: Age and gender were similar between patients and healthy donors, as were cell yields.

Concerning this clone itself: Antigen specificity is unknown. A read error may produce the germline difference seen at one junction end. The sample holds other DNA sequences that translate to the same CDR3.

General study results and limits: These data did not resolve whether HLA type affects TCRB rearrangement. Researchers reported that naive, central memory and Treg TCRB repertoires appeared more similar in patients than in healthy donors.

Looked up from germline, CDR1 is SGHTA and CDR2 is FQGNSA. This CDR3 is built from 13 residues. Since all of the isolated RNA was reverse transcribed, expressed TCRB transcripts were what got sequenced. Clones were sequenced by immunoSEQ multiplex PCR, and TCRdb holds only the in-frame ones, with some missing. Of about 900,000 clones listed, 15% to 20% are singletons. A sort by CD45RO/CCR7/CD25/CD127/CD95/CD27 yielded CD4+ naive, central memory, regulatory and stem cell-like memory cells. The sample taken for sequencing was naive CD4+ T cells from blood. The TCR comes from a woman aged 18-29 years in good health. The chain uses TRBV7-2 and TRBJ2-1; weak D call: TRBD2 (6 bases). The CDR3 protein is CASSLVVGSSVLF. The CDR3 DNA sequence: TGTGCCAGCAGCTTAGTAGTCGGGAGCTCTGTGCTCTTC.